The 18 T cell receptor beta chains in this list originate from one sample, sequenced in a study of identical twins. MiXCR was run by TCRdb on the 5' RACE reads, yielding one entry per CDR3 protein. The sample has about 890,000 distinct CDR3 sequences; 9% to 15% are singletons. These data are also associated with another study on yellow fever vaccine responses in identical twins.

The material sequenced was PBMCs. All receptors derive from a woman aged 18-29 years in good health.

This clonotype was seen a handful of times. The DNA of the CDR3 is TGCAGTGCTAGGACAGGGGGGGCCACTGAAGCTTTCTTT. Translated: CSARTGGATEAFF. J is TRBJ1-1 and V is TRBV20-1; 9 nucleotides match TRBD1. Germline V CDR1 and CDR2: DFQATT, SNEGSKA (reference sequence). The length of the CDR3 is 13 residues. V lost 3 bases to trimming and J lost 4 bases; unmatched junction nucleotides: 3.

The table lists this clonotype with a few counts. This chain joins TRBV7-8 and TRBJ2-1; 7 bases line up with TRBD2. The germline CDR1 and CDR2 sequences are SGHVS and FQNEAQ. The CDR3 contains 19 residues. V was clipped by 0 bases and J by 0 bases; unmatched bases: 11. The CDR3 DNA reads as TGTGCCAGCAGCTTAGCCCGAGCACTAGCGCTCAGCTCCTACAATGAGCAGTTCTTC. This codes for CASSLARALALSSYNEQFF.

This clonotype was detected ten times or more. This rearrangement joins TRBV5-5 to TRBJ1-5, with D possibly TRBD1 on 5 matching bases. Per germline, CDR1 SGHKS and CDR2 YYEKEE (reference sequence). V was cut by 4 bases and J by 0 bases, with 11 bases left in between. The CDR3 has 15 amino acids. CDR3 bases: TGTGCCAGCAGCCCCGGGGGGATTAGCAATCAGCCCCAGCATTTT. It encodes CASSPGGISNQPQHF.

The V call is TRBV2, the J call TRBJ2-5; 11 bases are a match to TRBD2. In germline, CDR1 is SNHLY, CDR2 FYNNEI. Trimming took 5 bases from V and 4 from J; bases not matched to a gene: 9. This CDR3 is built from 16 residues. In nucleotides, the CDR3 is TGTGCCAGCAGTCCCGCGGCTCTAGCGGGAGGAGAGACCCAGTACTTC. Protein product: CASSPAALAGGETQYF.

This clonotype has just one count. The chain recombines TRBV7-6 with TRBJ2-3, with D possibly being TRBD2 (6 bases). There are 15 residues in the CDR3. The V end was cut by 1 base, the J end by 2 bases, with 10 bases between. Germline CDR1 reads SGHVS; CDR2 reads FNYEAQ. The DNA for the CDR3 is TGTGCCAGCAGCTTAGTAGCGGCGATCACAGATACGCAGTATTTT. Amino acids: CASSLVAAITDTQYF.

This clonotype showed up just a few times. V and J are TRBV11-3 and TRBJ2-5, with TRBD1 matching over 7 bases. Germline V CDR1 and CDR2: SGHNT, YENEEA. This CDR3 has 15 residues. J lost 3 bases, V lost 4 bases, and 8 bases had no gene match. The CDR3 DNA is TGTGCCAGCAGCTCCCCTCCGACAGGGAAAGAGACCCAGTACTTC. Its protein is CASSSPPTGKETQYF.

The gene calls are TRBV2 and TRBJ1-5, with unresolved D. The CDR3 runs 16 residues. V was shortened by 1 base and J by 0 bases, with 10 bases between the two germline ends. In germline, CDR1 is SNHLY, CDR2 FYNNEI. The CDR3 region has the DNA TGTGCCAGCAGTGAAGGCGAATTACTTAGCAATCAGCCCCAGCATTTT. It specifies CASSEGELLSNQPQHF. The variable domain in full, with the rest retrieved from reference TRBV2 and TRBJ1-5, is EPEVTQTPSHQVTQMGQEVILRCVPISNHLYFYWYRQILGQKVEFLVSFYNNEISEKSEIFDDQFSVERPDGSNFTLKIRSTKLEDSAMYFCASSEGELLSNQPQHFGDGTRLSIL.

The CDR3 sequence: CASSLDGGGAGTQYF. In nucleotides, the CDR3 is TGTGCCAGCAGCTTAGATGGCGGGGGGGCTGGGACCCAGTACTTC. The chain links TRBV11-2 to TRBJ2-5, with TRBD2 matching 9 bases. The CDR3 runs to 15 residues. Germline lookup yields CDR1 SGHAT and CDR2 FQNNGV. With 0 bases clipped from V and 7 bases from J, the junction kept 6 bases outside the gene matches. The whole variable domain, filled in from reference TRBV11-2 and TRBJ2-5, reads EAGVAQSPRYKIIEKRQSVAFWCNPISGHATLYWYQQILGQGPKLLIQFQNNGVVDDSQLPKDRFSAERLKGVDSTLKIQPAKLEDSAVYLCASSLDGGGAGTQYFGPGTRLLVL.

V gene TRBV5-6 combines with J gene TRBJ2-7; 14 bases are a match to TRBD2. Germline V CDR1 and CDR2: SGHDT, YYEEEE. The junction had 7 bases not matched to a gene; V was cut back by 8 bases and J by 3 bases. The CDR3 has 15 amino acids. CDR3 nucleotide sequence: TGTGCCAGGACTAGCGGGAGGGCCGAGCGCTACGAGCAGTACTTC. This sequence encodes CARTSGRAERYEQYF.

This clonotype was seen a handful of times. This rearrangement joins TRBV11-1 to TRBJ2-2; either TRBD1 or TRBD2 may fit D (5 bases each). The CDR3 is 18 residues long. Germline V gene lookup returns CDR1 SGHAT and CDR2 FQDESV (reference sequence). The V gene lost 2 bases and the J gene lost 7 bases, with 23 bases spanning the gap. The CDR3 reads CASSLPPGRLSTGGELFF. CDR3 nucleotides: TGTGCCAGCAGCTTACCCCCGGGGCGCTTATCCACCGGCGGGGAGCTGTTTTTT.

The sample holds many counts of this clonotype. This chain connects TRBV2 to TRBJ1-1, with 9 bases identical to TRBD1. Germline V lookup: CDR1 SNHLY, CDR2 FYNNEI. The junction had 7 bases not matched to a gene; V was cut back by 7 bases and J by 4 bases. The CDR3 is 14 amino acids. The CDR3 bases are TGTGCCAGCACCAACCGGGACAGGGCCACTGAAGCTTTCTTT. Protein sequence: CASTNRDRATEAFF.

V is TRBV28 and J is TRBJ2-3; 11 nucleotides agree with TRBD2. Germline V gene lookup returns CDR1 MDHEN and CDR2 SYDVKM. The CDR3 has 18 amino acids. The V gene end was trimmed by 5 bases and the J gene end by 6 bases; junction bases not matched to a gene: 16. For the CDR3, the DNA is TGTGCCAGCAGTCCCGGCCCAGGCTCTAGCGGGAGGCGGGATACGCAGTATTTT. Translation: CASSPGPGSSGRRDTQYF.

The V and J genes are TRBV20-1 and TRBJ2-5, with TRBD2 matching 8 bases. After removal of 2 bases from V and 3 bases from J, the junction contained 8 bases not matched to a gene. Germline values: CDR1 DFQATT, CDR2 SNEGSKA (reference sequence). This CDR3 region has 15 residues. The CDR3 protein is CSARSPGLEKETQYF. The DNA for the CDR3 is TGCAGTGCTAGATCTCCGGGACTAGAAAAAGAGACCCAGTACTTC.

This clonotype has more than one count but fewer than ten. This chain joins TRBV10-3 and TRBJ2-5, with 8 positions matching TRBD2. The germline V gene has CDR1 ENHRY and CDR2 SYGVKD. J was trimmed by 4 bases and V by 10 bases; bases with no gene match: 5. CDR3 length: 12 amino acids. CDR3 DNA sequence: TGTGCCACAAGCGGGGGAGGAGAGACCCAGTACTTC. It is translated as CATSGGGETQYF.

This clonotype appeared a few times. This chain joins TRBV5-1 and TRBJ1-3; D not resolved. The CDR3 totals 14 residues. Trimming stripped 0 bases from V and 4 bases from J, with 8 bases between. CDR1 and CDR2 from the germline V gene are SGHRS and YFSETQ. CDR3 coding DNA: TGCGCCAGCAGCTTGGGGCGACGAGGAAACACCATATATTTT. Translation: CASSLGRRGNTIYF. Using reference TRBV5-1 and TRBJ1-3 for the parts outside the CDR3, the full variable domain is KAGVTQTPRYLIKTRGQQVTLSCSPISGHRSVSWYQQTPGQGLQFLFEYFSETQRNKGNFPGRFSGRQFSNSRSEMNVSTLELGDSALYLCASSLGRRGNTIYFGEGSWLTVV.

This sequence joins TRBV6-2 or TRBV6-3 and TRBJ2-1, with a tentative D call TRBD1 (6 bases). Germline lookup yields CDR1 MNHEY and CDR2 SVGEGT. The V end was cut by 4 bases, the J end by 8 bases, with 30 bases between. The CDR3 is 19 residues long. The CDR3 loop reads CASSSRVVLGDKGPDEQFF. The CDR3 region has the DNA TGTGCCAGCAGTTCCAGGGTTGTTTTAGGGGACAAAGGCCCGGATGAGCAGTTCTTC.

Many counts were recorded for this clonotype. The gene calls are TRBV27 and TRBJ1-1; TRBD1 might be the D (5 bases). The CDR3 has 14 residues. The V gene lost 5 bases and the J gene lost 11 bases, with 21 bases spanning the gap. The germline gives CDR1 MNHEY, CDR2 SMNVEV (reference sequence). DNA of the CDR3: TGTGCCAGCAGTACCCAGGGAATTGGGATTCGGGCTTTCTTT. Protein product: CASSTQGIGIRAFF.

As concerns this clonotype: A read error is likely, as this CDR3 ends without the conserved phenylalanine or tryptophan. The DNA is omitted, as the CDR3 cannot be located on it reliably, and the CDR3 follows TCRdb's listing. The chain uses TRBV3-1 and TRBJ2-7. In germline, CDR1 is LGHDT, CDR2 YNNKEL (reference sequence). The CDR3 is 10 amino acids long, termini counted. This CDR3 is CASSQDRLFS.